The 18 T cell receptor beta chains below were found in one sample sequenced in a study of regulatory T cells in long-lasting Graves disease. Stated time point: persistent/refractory GD, antithyroid drugs over 5 years with positive TRAb. From RNA extracted from PBMCs, the TCR library was made. To make TCR beta libraries, researchers used iRepertoire HTBI primers and Arm-PCR of CDR3 regions. TCRdb reanalysed the multiplex PCR reads using MiXCR and keeps one entry per CDR3 protein. Of fewer than 400,000 distinct CDR3 sequences listed, roughly 20% are singletons. The input for sequencing was peripheral blood mononuclear cells (PBMCs), taken when the disease was refractory, from a patient treated with antithyroid drugs. These receptor sequences come from a female donor with Graves disease.

This clonotype was detected a few times. The chain couples TRBV5-1 to TRBJ2-5; 7 nucleotides agree with TRBD2. Germline-derived CDR1 and CDR2 are SGHRS and YFSETQ. V gave up 4 bases and J gave up 4 bases; unmatched junction bases: 19. The CDR3 contains 18 residues. The CDR3 here is CASSAPADVGGPGETQYF. In DNA, the CDR3 is TGCGCCAGCAGCGCGCCTGCAGACGTGGGAGGGCCGGGAGAGACCCAGTACTTC.

This clonotype was recorded a few times. The rearrangement links TRBV19 to TRBJ2-5, with D possibly being TRBD1 (6 bases). The V gene's germline CDR1 is LNHDA and CDR2 SQIVND (reference sequence). Trimming cost V 4 bases and J 5 bases, with 8 bases left between them. The CDR3 contains 12 residues. CDR3 DNA: TGTGCCAGTAGTAACAGGGCGGAGACCCAGTACTTC. This translates into CASSNRAETQYF.

This clonotype came up a few times. The rearrangement joins TRBV7-2 to TRBJ2-4, with 10 bases matching TRBD2. The V and J ends lost 10 bases and 8 bases, in that order; junction bases with no gene match: 14. In germline, CDR1 is SGHTA, CDR2 FQGNSA. The CDR3 is 15 amino acids. The CDR3 bases are TGTGCCACGGGCCGAGCGGGAGGGGTAGGGGACATTCAGTACTTC. It translates to CATGRAGGVGDIQYF.

V is TRBV7-9 and J is TRBJ2-5; D is perhaps TRBD2 (7 bases). This CDR3 comprises 15 residues. V was cut by 4 bases and J by 5 bases, with 17 bases left in between. CDR1 SEHNR and CDR2 FQNEAQ come from the germline V gene (reference sequence). In nucleotides, the CDR3 is TGTGCCAGCAGCTCCCCTCACGGGGGGCTGGAGACCCAGTACTTC. It translates to CASSSPHGGLETQYF.

In the case of this clonotype: A much more abundant neighbour one base away suggests this may be a read error. The chain couples TRBV7-2 to TRBJ1-6; no definite D call. The CDR3 extends over 13 amino acids. CDR1 and CDR2 (germline): SGHTA, FQGNSA. DNA for the CDR3: TGTGCCGGCAGCGCGCTCATGGACTCACCCCTCCACTTT. Translated, it gives CAGSALMDSPLHF.

The J gene is TRBJ2-7, the V gene TRBV4-3; D gene uncertain. Per the germline V gene, CDR1 is LGHNA and CDR2 is YSLEER. CDR3 length: 16 residues. V was pared by 0 bases and J by 0 bases, with 12 bases between. CDR3 region: CASSQDLGQLSYEQYF. The DNA for the CDR3 is TGCGCCAGCAGCCAAGATTTAGGGCAGCTCTCCTACGAGCAGTACTTC.

This clonotype occurred a few times. The rearrangement links TRBV27 to TRBJ2-7, with a possible D match to TRBD1 (6 bases). CDR1 MNHEY and CDR2 SMNVEV come from the germline V gene (reference sequence). The CDR3 spans 15 residues. Trimming removed 3 bases at V and 4 bases at J, with 16 bases between. CDR3 sequence (DNA): TGTGCCAGCAGTTTTGTAGGGGGAATTGGTTACGAGCAGTACTTC. This gives the protein CASSFVGGIGYEQYF.

Many counts were recorded for this clonotype. The genes are TRBV30 and TRBJ2-7, with a possible D match to TRBD2 (6 bases). Deletions cut 4 bases from V and 6 bases from J, with 10 bases between. The germline V gene has CDR1 GTSNPN and CDR2 SVGIG (reference sequence). The CDR3 spans 11 residues. The DNA for the CDR3 is TGTGCCTGGACGGGCGGGGTCGAGCAGTACTTC. It codes for CAWTGGVEQYF.

This chain uses TRBV29-1 with TRBJ1-5; D ambiguous. Germline V gene lookup returns CDR1 SQVTM and CDR2 ANQGSEA. The CDR3 sequence is 13 residues long. Trimming pared 3 bases from V and 3 bases from J, leaving 9 bases between. CDR3 amino acids: CSVDFGVNQPQHF. The CDR3 DNA reads as TGCAGCGTTGATTTCGGGGTCAATCAGCCCCAGCATTTT.

This clonotype was detected a few times. The rearrangement links TRBV12-5 to TRBJ1-5, with D uncertain. The ends were cut back, 5 bases at V and 7 bases at J, with 6 bases in the middle. Looked up from germline, CDR1 is LGHNT and CDR2 is FRNRAP. The CDR3 is made up of 11 amino acids. CDR3 loop: CASGPRQPQHF. The CDR3 DNA follows: TGTGCTAGTGGTCCCCGACAGCCCCAGCATTTT.

This sequence joins TRBV5-1 and TRBJ2-7, with TRBD2 matching 9 bases. The CDR3 runs 15 residues. J gave up 3 bases and V 7 bases, and 11 bases lay outside the gene matches. Germline-derived CDR1 and CDR2 are SGHRS and YFSETQ. The CDR3 protein is CASAPRGGGDYEQYF. The DNA of the CDR3 is TGCGCCAGCGCGCCCCGAGGCGGGGGGGACTACGAGCAGTACTTC.

In regard to this clonotype: This clone may be a read error of a much larger clone one base away. The conserved phenylalanine or tryptophan normally closing the CDR3 is absent here, so this likely arose from a read error. This chain joins TRBV6-1 and TRBJ2-5, with 9 positions matching TRBD2. Germline-derived CDR1 and CDR2 are MNHNS and SASEGT. The CDR3 is 15 residues long. J was trimmed by 5 bases and V by 6 bases; bases with no gene match: 10. CDR3 sequence: CASSPKREAYETQYS. CDR3 coding DNA: TGTGCCAGCAGCCCGAAGCGGGAGGCCTATGAGACCCAGTACTCC.

This clonotype was found a few times. The chain employs TRBV3-1 and TRBJ1-2; unclear D gene. Germline assignment: CDR1 LGHDT and CDR2 YNNKEL (reference sequence). This CDR3 spans 13 amino acids. Trimming left V 0 bases short and J 12 bases short, with 14 bases between. CDR3 in amino acids: CASSQDGGQTHTF. As DNA, the CDR3 is TGTGCCAGCAGCCAAGATGGCGGGCAGACGCACACCTTC.

This clonotype was recorded many times. The V gene is TRBV11-2, the J gene TRBJ1-5; D gene ambiguous. Between the trimmed V and J ends, which lost 5 bases and 0 bases, there was a span of 5 bases. CDR3 length equals 13 residues. The germline gives CDR1 SGHAT, CDR2 FQNNGV. The CDR3 DNA follows: TGTGCCAGCAGCAGAGATAGCAATCAGCCCCAGCATTTT. Protein sequence: CASSRDSNQPQHF.

The V and J genes are TRBV19 and TRBJ2-2; D is undetermined. Deletions cut 1 base from V and 5 bases from J, with 2 bases between. Per the germline V gene, CDR1 is LNHDA and CDR2 is SQIVND (reference sequence). The CDR3 runs to 12 residues. The CDR3 protein is CASSIATGELFF. The CDR3 region has the DNA TGTGCCAGTAGTATAGCGACCGGGGAGCTGTTTTTT.

The chain joins TRBV20-1 to TRBJ2-7, with D possibly TRBD2 on 6 matching bases. V was cut by 0 bases and J by 2 bases, with 14 bases left in between. The CDR3 is 15 amino acids. Germline assignment: CDR1 DFQATT and CDR2 SNEGSKA (reference sequence). CDR3 loop: CSARDSNSGPYEQYF. The CDR3 DNA reads TGCAGTGCTAGAGACTCTAATAGCGGACCCTACGAGCAGTACTTC.

The rearrangement uses TRBV7-2 and TRBJ1-5; no clear D gene. Trimming took off 2 bases at V and 9 bases at J, with 14 bases between the two ends. CDR1 and CDR2 from the germline V gene are SGHTA and FQGNSA. The CDR3 has 14 residues. The CDR3 DNA follows: TGTGCCAGCAGCTTAAATGGGCCCGAAGGGCCCCAGCATTTT. Translating gives CASSLNGPEGPQHF. The full variable domain, with the rest looked up from reference TRBV7-2 and TRBJ1-5, is GAGVSQSPSNKVTEKGKDVELRCDPISGHTALYWYRQSLGQGLEFLIYFQGNSAPDKSGLPSDRFSAERTGGSVSTLTIQRTQQEDSAVYLCASSLNGPEGPQHFGDGTRLSIL.

This clonotype was counted ten times or more. The chain employs TRBV6-5 and TRBJ2-7; TRBD1 is a possible D gene (7 bases). CDR3 length equals 13 residues. V was cut by 4 bases and J by 6 bases, with 13 bases left in between. Germline CDR1 and CDR2: MNHEY and SVGAGI. The CDR3, as DNA: TGTGCCAGCAGTTTCAACAGGGGAGGCGAGCAGTACTTC. Amino acid sequence: CASSFNRGGEQYF.